This entry is about one T cell receptor (beta chain). The antigen is unknown. This entry is derived from a study of PD-L1 blockade in urothelial cancer. Across the whole study: Timepoints chosen for blood analysis were 3 weeks (second dose) and 6 weeks after treatment start. Blood-derived samples held a median roughly 150,000 T cells. Whole-study results and caveats: At 3 weeks on treatment, tumor-associated clones expanded more with durable benefit.

Here immunoSEQ multiplex PCR was the method, and the copy in TCRdb shows in-frame clones only, minus some. The repertoire holds 45,000 to 60,000 clones, with 82% as singletons. CDR3 length: 17 residues. Trimming left V 0 bases short and J 3 bases short, with 19 bases between. The germline CDR1 and CDR2 sequences are SGHDT and YYEEEE. Time point denoted: pretreatment peripheral blood. The receptor comes from a man aged 50-60 years with urothelial cancer. The rearrangement joins TRBV5-6 to TRBJ2-7, with D perhaps matching TRBD1 (6 bases). The input for sequencing was PBMCs, taken around atezolizumab (anti-PD-L1) treatment. The CDR3 DNA reads TGTGCCAGCAGCTTGGCGCACGGTAACAGGGTGAGCTACGAGCAGTACTTC. Translated: CASSLAHGNRVSYEQYF.